This T cell receptor beta chain emerged from a study of PD-L1 blockade in urothelial cancer. Across the whole study: Atezolizumab, begun by patients around 2014, was given at 1,200 mg intravenously every 3 weeks. Once treatment had started, blood was analyzed at 3 weeks (second dose) and again at 6 weeks.

There are 12 residues in the CDR3. The germline V gene has CDR1 MNHEY and CDR2 SVGAGI. Deletions cut 7 bases from V and 6 bases from J, with 13 bases between. Repertoires were generated with immunoSEQ multiplex PCR, while TCRdb's copy carries only in-frame clones and drops some. The table has 30,000 to 50,000 clones, around 88% seen once. All patients carried locally advanced or metastatic urothelial carcinoma. Sample numbers ranged from 1 to 8 per patient, encompassing pretreatment and on-treatment collections. The TCR originated in a man between 60 and 75 years old with urothelial cancer. The rearrangement links TRBV6-5 to TRBJ2-7; tentative D call: TRBD1 (5 bases). This material consisted of PBMCs, taken around atezolizumab (anti-PD-L1) treatment. The DNA for the CDR3 is TGTGCCAGCAACTCAAATCAGGGCGAGCAGTACTTC. Encoded protein: CASNSNQGEQYF.